The rows below give T cell receptor beta chains drawn from one sample of a study of control samples from healthy donors and cancer patients. Clones were read by immunoSEQ multiplex PCR, and TCRdb kept only the in-frame ones, dropping some. The sample carries fewer than 200,000 clones, just over 90% recorded once. Sequenced sample: blood. The source is a woman aged 55 to 70 in good health. Both conserved end residues are part of each CDR3. A D gene is named only where the DNA matches it firmly. The size entry is marked missing in some rows and otherwise reads once, few, many or a size class.

J | D | size | V | DNA | CDR3
TRBJ2-7 | - | few | TRBV5-6 | TGTGCCAGCAGCTTGGAACAGGGCCTTGAGCAGTACTTC | CASSLEQGLEQYF
TRBJ2-2 | - | - | TRBV2 | TGTGCCAGCAGTGTTGCAGGGAGCACCGGGGAGCTGTTTTTT | CASSVAGSTGELFF
TRBJ2-5 | TRBD1 | - | TRBV7-6 | TGTGCCAGCAGCTTGGGGGGACAGGGGGCCTGGGAGACCCAGTACTTC | CASSLGGQGAWETQYF
TRBJ2-5 | TRBD2 | - | TRBV6-2/TRBV6-3 | TGTGCCAGCAGTCCCCAATGGCGGGGGGGCGGGGAGGAGGAGACCCAGTACTTC | CASSPQWRGGGEEETQYF
TRBJ1-1 | TRBD1 | once | TRBV29-1 | TGCAGCGTTGTAAGGGGGCCCACTGAAGCTTTCTTT | CSVVRGPTEAFF
TRBJ1-2 | TRBD1 | - | TRBV11-2 | TGTGCCAGCAGCGAAGGACAGGCCTATGGCTACACCTTC | CASSEGQAYGYTF
TRBJ1-5 | TRBD1 | - | TRBV19 | TGTGCCAGTAGTTACGACAGGGAAGGTCAGCCCCAGCATTTT | CASSYDREGQPQHF
TRBJ2-3 | - | - | TRBV19 | TGTGCCAGTAGTCCTGAGAGGGATACGCAGTATTTT | CASSPERDTQYF
TRBJ1-2 | TRBD1 | - | TRBV5-6 | TGTGCCAGCAGCAACCGGGACAGGGATAATGGCTACACCTTC | CASSNRDRDNGYTF
TRBJ1-5 | - | once | TRBV19 | TGTGCCAGTAGTATAGGGGGACTTTATAGCAATCAGCCCCAGCATTTT | CASSIGGLYSNQPQHF
TRBJ2-2 | - | - | TRBV9 | TGTGCCAGCAGCGTAGAGGCAGGCTCGGACACCGGGGAGCTGTTTTTT | CASSVEAGSDTGELFF
TRBJ2-3 | TRBD2 | - | TRBV7-7 | TGTGCTAGCAGCCCAGTAGCGGGGAGCACAGATACGCAGTATTTT | CASSPVAGSTDTQYF
TRBJ1-2 | - | few | TRBV19 | TGTGCCAGCTCCCTTCAGTGGTATGGCTACACCTTC | CASSLQWYGYTF
TRBJ2-5 | TRBD1 | once | TRBV19 | TGTGCCAGTAGTATCTCCTCGGGACAGGCAAAAGAGACCCAGTACTTC | CASSISSGQAKETQYF
TRBJ1-5 | TRBD1 | once | TRBV7-2 | TGTGCCAGCAGCCAAAGGACAGGGATCAATCAGCCCCAGCATTTT | CASSQRTGINQPQHF
TRBJ1-5 | - | - | TRBV10-3 | TGTGCCATCAGTGAGTCGGACATGGATCAGCCCCAGCATTTT | CAISESDMDQPQHF
TRBJ1-1 | TRBD1 | - | TRBV7-9 | TGTGCCAGCAGCATACAGGGGGCGAGTACTGAAGCTTTCTTT | CASSIQGASTEAFF
TRBJ2-5 | - | - | TRBV21-1 | TGTGCCAGCAGCAAAGTAGCCGGTCGCACGGGGCAGACAGGGGCCGACATCCAAGAGACCCAGTACTTC | CASSKVAGRTGQTGADIQETQYF
TRBJ1-2 | - | - | TRBV6-6 | TGTGCCGGTGCAGGGGAAGACTATGGCTACACCTTC | CAGAGEDYGYTF
TRBJ2-5 | - | - | TRBV7-9 | TGTGCCAGCAGCTTAGTGTTACGATCCCAAGAGACCCAGTACTTC | CASSLVLRSQETQYF
TRBJ1-3 | TRBD1 | - | TRBV7-2 | TGTGCCAGCAGCTTCTATCCGGGGACAGAGAGTGGAAACACCATATATTTT | CASSFYPGTESGNTIYF
TRBJ1-4 | TRBD1 | - | TRBV7-6 | TGTGCCAGCAGCTCCGGACAGGTTTCTAATGAAAAACTGTTTTTT | CASSSGQVSNEKLFF
TRBJ2-3 | - | - | TRBV6-4 | TGTGCCAGCAGTGACACAGGTTTGGGGACAGATACGCAGTATTTT | CASSDTGLGTDTQYF
TRBJ1-6 | TRBD1 | - | TRBV19 | TGTGCCAGTAGTCCCCAGGGACAGGGGGAAAATTCACCCCTCCACTTT | CASSPQGQGENSPLHF
TRBJ2-7 | TRBD1 | - | TRBV2 | TGTGCCAGCAGTGAAGATCAGGGACAGGTCTACGAGCAGTACTTC | CASSEDQGQVYEQYF
TRBJ1-1 | TRBD1 | - | TRBV5-1 | TGCGCCAGCAGCTTGGGCCCAGAGACAGGGGAAACTGAAGCTTTCTTT | CASSLGPETGETEAFF
TRBJ1-2 | - | - | TRBV29-1 | TGCAGCGCCGGAGGACGGGGTAATGGCTACACCTTC | CSAGGRGNGYTF
TRBJ2-3 | - | - | TRBV5-8 | TGTGCCAGCAGCCTACGTATCCGGGCCCCCTTGGGTGATACGCAGTATTTT | CASSLRIRAPLGDTQYF
TRBJ2-7 | - | - | TRBV3-1/TRBV3-2 | TGTGCCAGCAGCCGAGGACACCCGACCTACGAGCAGTACTTC | CASSRGHPTYEQYF